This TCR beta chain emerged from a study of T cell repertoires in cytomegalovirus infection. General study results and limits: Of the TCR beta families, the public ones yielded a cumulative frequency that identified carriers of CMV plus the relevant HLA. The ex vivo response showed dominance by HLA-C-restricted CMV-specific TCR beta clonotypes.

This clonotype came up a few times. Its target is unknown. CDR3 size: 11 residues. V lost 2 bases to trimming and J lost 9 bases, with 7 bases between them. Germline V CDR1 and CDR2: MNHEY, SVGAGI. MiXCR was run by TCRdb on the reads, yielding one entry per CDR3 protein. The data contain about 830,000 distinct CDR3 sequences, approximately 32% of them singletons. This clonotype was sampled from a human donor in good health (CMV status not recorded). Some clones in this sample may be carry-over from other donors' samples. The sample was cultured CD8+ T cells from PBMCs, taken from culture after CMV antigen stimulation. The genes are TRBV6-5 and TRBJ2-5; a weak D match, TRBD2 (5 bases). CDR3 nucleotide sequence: TGTGCCAGCAGTTACAACGGGGCCCAGTACTTC. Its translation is CASSYNGAQYF.